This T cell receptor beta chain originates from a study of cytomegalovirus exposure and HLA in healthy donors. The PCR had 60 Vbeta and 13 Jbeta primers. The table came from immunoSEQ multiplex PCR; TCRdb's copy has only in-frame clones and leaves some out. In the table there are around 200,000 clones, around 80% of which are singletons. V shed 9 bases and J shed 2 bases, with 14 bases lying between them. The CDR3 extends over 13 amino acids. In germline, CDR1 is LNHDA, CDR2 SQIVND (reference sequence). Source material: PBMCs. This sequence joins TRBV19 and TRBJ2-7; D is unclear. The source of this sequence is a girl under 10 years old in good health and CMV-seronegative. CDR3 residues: CASNRALAYEQYF. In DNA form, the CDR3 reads TGTGCCAGCAATAGAGCATTGGCCTACGAGCAGTACTTC.